This T cell receptor (beta chain) was profiled in a study of T-cell reconstitution after alpha-beta-depleted transplantation in children. Researchers prepared the TCRbeta library using unique molecular identifiers, the study reports. Each CDR3 protein gets one entry after TCRdb re-called the PCR reads with MiXCR. The data show about 580,000 distinct CDR3 sequences, 23% seen once. This CDR3 spans 14 amino acids. Germline CDR1 and CDR2: MNHEY and SMNVEV (reference sequence). V dropped 9 bases and J dropped 5 bases, with 19 bases sitting between them. This clonotype was detected only a few times. The specimen comprised PBMCs, mostly from graft donor cells, sampled 360 days after TCRalphabeta/CD19-depleted stem cell transplant. The chain carries TRBV27 and TRBJ2-5; a possible D gene is TRBD2 (5 bases). This clonotype was sampled from a boy in the first two years of life who had a stem cell transplant for acute myeloid leukemia, so the T cells may come from the graft donor. The CDR3 DNA reads as TGTGCCAGTCGGACCTCGGGATTCCCTGAGACCCAGTACTTC. Translating it yields CASRTSGFPETQYF.